This is a list of T cell receptor beta chains from one sample in a study of CD8 T cells in Susac syndrome. TCRdb reprocessed the immunoSEQ multiplex PCR reads via MiXCR and lists one record per CDR3 protein. This sample has more than 95,000 distinct CDR3 sequences, with around 94% found just once. The specimen sequenced was CD4+ T cells from PBMCs. These receptors all stem from a human donor in good health. Each CDR3 is given with its conserved first and last residue. D genes are given only for firm matches. Rows may omit the clone size; those that give it use once, few, many or a size class.

v_gene	abundance	j_gene	d_gene	CDR3nt	CDR3aa
TRBV2	NA	TRBJ2-5	NA	TGTGCCAGCAGTGGCTCCGGCGGGACTTCTCAAGAGACCCAGTACTTC	CASSGSGGTSQETQYF
TRBV20-1	NA	TRBJ2-3	NA	TGCAGTGGGAGAGGTCAGAATTTGGTAACAGATACGCAGTATTTT	CSGRGQNLVTDTQYF
TRBV18	NA	TRBJ2-7	NA	TGTGCCAGCTCACCACCGGAGGGGGCCTCCTACGAGCAGTACTTC	CASSPPEGASYEQYF
TRBV30	NA	TRBJ1-5	NA	TGTGCCTGGGGAGGTTCCAATCAGCCCCAGCATTTT	CAWGGSNQPQHF
TRBV9	NA	TRBJ1-2	NA	TGTGCCAGCAGCGCAACGGGCCCCGGGGTATATGGCTACACCTTC	CASSATGPGVYGYTF
TRBV15	NA	TRBJ2-3	TRBD2	TGTGCCACCAACCTAGCGGGAGGGCCGAGCACAGATACGCAGTATTTT	CATNLAGGPSTDTQYF
TRBV2	NA	TRBJ2-7	TRBD1	TGTGCCAGCAGCCGGACAGGGCTGGGCTACGAGCAGTACTTC	CASSRTGLGYEQYF
TRBV5-1	NA	TRBJ2-5	NA	TGCGCCAGCAGCTTGACGGGGACGTACCAAGAGACCCAGTACTTC	CASSLTGTYQETQYF
TRBV3-1	once	TRBJ1-5	NA	TGTGCCAGCAGCCATTCAGGGGTCAGCAATCAGCCCCAGCATTTT	CASSHSGVSNQPQHF
TRBV18	once	TRBJ1-2	TRBD1	TGTGCCAGCTCCCTGGACAGGGCCCTTAACTATGGCTACACCTTC	CASSLDRALNYGYTF
TRBV25-1	NA	TRBJ2-3	NA	TGTGCCAGCAGTGGGCAGGGGCTCACAGATACGCAGTATTTT	CASSGQGLTDTQYF
TRBV3-1	NA	TRBJ2-7	TRBD2	TGTGCCAGCAGCCCCCAAAGAGCGGGAGGCGAGCAGTACTTC	CASSPQRAGGEQYF
TRBV18	NA	TRBJ2-1	NA	TGTGCCAGCTCACCAAGAACTTGGCCAGGGAAGCACAATGAGCAGTTCTTC	CASSPRTWPGKHNEQFF
TRBV5-1	few	TRBJ1-1	NA	TGCGCCAGCAGCAACCCCTCTGGGTCCCGTGAAGCTTTCTTT	CASSNPSGSREAFF
TRBV6-2/TRBV6-3	NA	TRBJ2-7	NA	TGTGCCAGCATCTTAGTGGGCGGATCCTACGAGCAGTACTTC	CASILVGGSYEQYF
TRBV18	once	TRBJ1-5	NA	TGTGCCAGCTCACCACGGCAGGGAGATCAGCCCCAGCATTTT	CASSPRQGDQPQHF
TRBV19	NA	TRBJ2-5	TRBD1	TGTGCCACCTCGGACAGGGGCGGTGGGGAGACCCAGTACTTC	CATSDRGGGETQYF
TRBV6-1	NA	TRBJ1-3	NA	TGTGCCACCCTTTGGGCCTCTGGAAACACCATATATTTT	CATLWASGNTIYF
TRBV5-1	NA	TRBJ2-2	NA	TGCGCCAGCAGCTTGGTCCCCCTACAAGTCGGGGAGCTGTTTTTT	CASSLVPLQVGELFF
TRBV30	NA	TRBJ1-1	NA	TGTGCCTACTGGGGGGAAATGGTTGAAGCTTTCTTT	CAYWGEMVEAFF
TRBV27	NA	TRBJ1-1	NA	TGTGCCAGCAGTTTATCAGGTGGGACACTGACTGAAGCTTTCTTT	CASSLSGGTLTEAFF
TRBV5-1	NA	TRBJ1-4	NA	TGCGCCAGCAGCTTGGACCAGTTAACTAATGAAAAACTGTTTTTT	CASSLDQLTNEKLFF
TRBV4-1	NA	TRBJ2-7	TRBD2	TGCGCCAGCAGCCAAAGTGGGGTCGCTAGCGGGAGTAACGAGCAGTACTTC	CASSQSGVASGSNEQYF
TRBV20-1	NA	TRBJ1-5	TRBD1	TGCAGTGCTACCCCGGGACAGCGTTATAGCAATCAGCCCCAGCATTTT	CSATPGQRYSNQPQHF
TRBV10-2	NA	TRBJ1-1	NA	TGCGCCAGCAGTGAGTCCTGGGGGCGAGGTAAGGCTTTCTTT	CASSESWGRGKAFF
TRBV6-2/TRBV6-3	NA	TRBJ1-2	TRBD1	TGTGCCAGCAGTTACCACAGGGGAGCTAACTATGGCTACACCTTC	CASSYHRGANYGYTF
TRBV19	few	TRBJ1-1	NA	TGTGCCAGTAGTATAGCGGGGGAAGCTTTCTTT	CASSIAGEAFF
TRBV7-9	once	TRBJ1-5	NA	TGTGCCAGCAGCTTCCTGAACAGCCAGCCCCAGCATTTT	CASSFLNSQPQHF
TRBV20-1	NA	TRBJ2-4	TRBD2	TGCAGTGCCCGGGGGGACGGAGGGAACATTCAGTACTTC	CSARGDGGNIQYF
TRBV19	NA	TRBJ1-5	NA	TGTGCCAGTAGTATAGATTGGGGGGCGCTTCCCCAGCCCCAGCATTTT	CASSIDWGALPQPQHF
TRBV30	NA	TRBJ2-5	NA	TGTGCCTGGAGTGAACAAGAGACCCAGTACTTC	CAWSEQETQYF
TRBV20-1	NA	TRBJ2-1	NA	TGCAGTGCCGAGGGTTTTACTAGCAGGTGGAATGAGCAGTTCTTC	CSAEGFTSRWNEQFF
TRBV27	NA	TRBJ2-7	NA	TGTGCCAGCAGTTTTAACAGGGTGCACGAGCAGTACTTC	CASSFNRVHEQYF
TRBV3-1	NA	TRBJ1-3	NA	TGTGCCAGCAGCCAAGACTTGACAGATGGAAACACCATATATTTT	CASSQDLTDGNTIYF
TRBV5-1	NA	TRBJ2-7	TRBD2	TGCGCCAGCAGCGAATGGACTAGCGGAAGGGGAGAGCAGTACTTC	CASSEWTSGRGEQYF
TRBV6-1	NA	TRBJ1-2	TRBD1	TGTGCCAGCAGTGACAGGGGGGGAAGAATCTATGGCTACACCTTC	CASSDRGGRIYGYTF
TRBV3-1	once	TRBJ1-1	NA	TGTGCCAGCAGCCAAGATAGGACTGAAGCTTTCTTT	CASSQDRTEAFF
TRBV7-2	once	TRBJ1-5	NA	TGTGCCAGCAGCTCAACGGGTTTCAATCAGCCCCAGCATTTT	CASSSTGFNQPQHF
TRBV12-3/TRBV12-4	NA	TRBJ1-4	TRBD1	TGTGCCAGCAGTTTAGGCTCAGGGGGCAATGAAAAACTGTTTTTT	CASSLGSGGNEKLFF
TRBV2	NA	TRBJ2-7	NA	TGTGCCAGCAGTGTTCACGAGACAGAGGGTTACGAGCAGTACTTC	CASSVHETEGYEQYF
TRBV5-1	NA	TRBJ1-2	NA	TGCGCCAGCAGCCCGCCGGGACAAAGGGCTGGCTACACCTTC	CASSPPGQRAGYTF
TRBV19	NA	TRBJ1-4	NA	TGTGCCAGTCGGTGGACAACTAATGAAAAACTGTTTTTT	CASRWTTNEKLFF
TRBV27	NA	TRBJ1-1	NA	TGTGCCAGCAATCCGACTTCGAACACTGAAGCTTTCTTT	CASNPTSNTEAFF
TRBV19	NA	TRBJ1-5	NA	TGTGCCAGTAGTATGCAGGGCAATGGCAATCAGCCCCAGCATTTT	CASSMQGNGNQPQHF
TRBV2	NA	TRBJ2-1	NA	TGTGCCAGTCTCAGCCGGGGGGCGCCGGGGCGGTCGCAGTTCTTC	CASLSRGAPGRSQFF
TRBV11-2	few	TRBJ2-5	NA	TGTGCCAGCAGCAACCAAGAGACCCAGTACTTC	CASSNQETQYF
TRBV5-1	NA	TRBJ2-7	NA	TGCGCCAGCAGCTTGGACAACTCCTACGAGCAGTACTTC	CASSLDNSYEQYF
TRBV20-1	NA	TRBJ1-1	NA	TGCAGTGCATTCGACAGACACACTGAAGCTTTCTTT	CSAFDRHTEAFF
TRBV25-1	once	TRBJ2-5	TRBD1	TGTGCCAGCAACAGGGGTGGAGAGACCCAGTACTTC	CASNRGGETQYF
TRBV19	NA	TRBJ1-1	TRBD1	TGTGCCAGTAGGGACAGGGGGCTCACTGAAGCTTTCTTT	CASRDRGLTEAFF
TRBV12-3/TRBV12-4	NA	TRBJ2-2	TRBD1	TGTGCCAGCATAACACAGGGGCCCGCCACCGGGGAGCTGTTTTTT	CASITQGPATGELFF
TRBV12-3/TRBV12-4	NA	TRBJ2-7	NA	TGTGCCAGCAGGCTACAGGGTACGGGCGAGCAGTACTTC	CASRLQGTGEQYF
TRBV3-1	NA	TRBJ1-1	TRBD1	TGTGCCAGCAGCCAAGTTCGGACAGGGGATAAAGCTTTCTTT	CASSQVRTGDKAFF
TRBV20-1	NA	TRBJ2-2	TRBD2	TGCAGTGCTAGCACTAGCGCAGACACCGGGGAGCTGTTTTTT	CSASTSADTGELFF
TRBV5-1	NA	TRBJ2-5	NA	TGCGCCAGCAGCTTGACGGGGACACCCCGAGGAGAGACCCAGTACTTC	CASSLTGTPRGETQYF
TRBV2	NA	TRBJ1-2	TRBD1	TGTGCCAGCAGGCAAACAGGGGTCTATGGCTACACCTTC	CASRQTGVYGYTF
TRBV29-1	NA	TRBJ2-5	NA	TGCAGCGTTGAATCTGGGGAAGAGACCCAGTACTTC	CSVESGEETQYF
TRBV4-3	NA	TRBJ2-1	TRBD2	TGCGCCAGCAGCCAGGCTAGCGGGAGGGGAGATGAGCAGTTCTTC	CASSQASGRGDEQFF
TRBV3-1	NA	TRBJ2-3	NA	TGTGCCAGCAGCCAGCACGCGGGACGTATGGCAGATACGCAGTATTTT	CASSQHAGRMADTQYF
TRBV4-3	NA	TRBJ1-4	NA	TGCGCCAGCAGCCAAGGAGGGGGAACTAATGAAAAACTGTTTTTT	CASSQGGGTNEKLFF